This T cell receptor (beta chain) was sequenced in a study of vaccination effects on CD4 cells after COVID-19. Repertoires were generated with immunoSEQ multiplex PCR, while TCRdb's copy carries only in-frame clones and drops some. This table holds 75,000 to 100,000 clones, roughly 73% found once. Antigen-specific CD4+ T cells were expanded with viral peptide pools in the ViraFEST assay before sequencing. Having been cultured for about ten days, the cells underwent CD4+ T cell isolation. Participants were vaccinated with two doses of either the BNT162b2 or mRNA-1273 vaccine. This clone turned up a few times. Its antigen is not known. In germline, CDR1 is SGHKS, CDR2 YYEKEE (reference sequence). V lost 2 bases, J lost 10 bases, and 13 bases lay in between. There are 14 residues in the CDR3.

The chain carries TRBV5-5 and TRBJ1-6; possibly TRBD1 for D (5 bases). The receptor's source is a human donor who received a COVID-19 vaccine. The source material was CD4+ T cells from PBMCs cultured with HCoV-OC43 spike peptides, sampled after COVID-19 vaccination. The subset denotes: HCoV-OC43 spike overlapping peptide pool stimulation. DNA of the CDR3: TGTGCCAGCAGCTTTGTATCGCCAGGGTCACCCCTCCACTTT. Its protein product is CASSFVSPGSPLHF.